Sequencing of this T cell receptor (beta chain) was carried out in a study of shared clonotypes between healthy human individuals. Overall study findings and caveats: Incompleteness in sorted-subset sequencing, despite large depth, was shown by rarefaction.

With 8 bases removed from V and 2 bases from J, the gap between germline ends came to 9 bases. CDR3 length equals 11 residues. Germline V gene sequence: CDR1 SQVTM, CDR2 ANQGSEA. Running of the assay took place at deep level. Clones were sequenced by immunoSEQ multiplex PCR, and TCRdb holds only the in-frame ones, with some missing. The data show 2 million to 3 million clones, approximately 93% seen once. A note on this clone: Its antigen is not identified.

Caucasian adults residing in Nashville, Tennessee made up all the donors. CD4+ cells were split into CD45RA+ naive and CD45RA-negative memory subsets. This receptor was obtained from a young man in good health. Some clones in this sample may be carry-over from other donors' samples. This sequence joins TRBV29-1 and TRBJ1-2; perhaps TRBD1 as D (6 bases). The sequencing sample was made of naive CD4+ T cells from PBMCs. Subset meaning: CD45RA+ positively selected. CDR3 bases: TGCAGCTCAACAGGGAACTATGGCTACACCTTC. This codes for CSSTGNYGYTF.